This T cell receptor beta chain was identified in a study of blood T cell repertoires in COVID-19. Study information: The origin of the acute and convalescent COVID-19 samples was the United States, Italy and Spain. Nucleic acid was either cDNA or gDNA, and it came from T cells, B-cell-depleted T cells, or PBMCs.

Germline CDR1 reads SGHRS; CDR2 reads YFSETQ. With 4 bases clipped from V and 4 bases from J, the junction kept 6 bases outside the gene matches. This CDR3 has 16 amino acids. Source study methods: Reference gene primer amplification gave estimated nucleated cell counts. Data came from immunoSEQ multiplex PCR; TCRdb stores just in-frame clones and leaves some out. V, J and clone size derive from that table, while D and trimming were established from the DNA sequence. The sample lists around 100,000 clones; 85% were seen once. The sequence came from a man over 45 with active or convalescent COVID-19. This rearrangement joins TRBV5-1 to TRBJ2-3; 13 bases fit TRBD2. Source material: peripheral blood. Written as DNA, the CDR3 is TGCGCCAGCAGCGTACTAGCGGGAGGGCCCTCAGATACGCAGTATTTT. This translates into CASSVLAGGPSDTQYF.